Each of the 19 T cell receptor beta chains below was sequenced from the same sample in a study of T cell responses to AZD1222 COVID-19 vaccine. Generated by immunoSEQ multiplex PCR, the TCRdb table keeps only in-frame clones and is missing some. The sample lists approximately 76,000 clones, about 82% seen once, with 2.5% to 3.5% in the top ten. Here the sequenced sample was peripheral blood, taken on day 0 of AZD1222 vaccination. All receptors come from an adult in good health.

V is TRBV19 and J is TRBJ1-2, with 7 positions matching TRBD1. Germline CDR1 and CDR2: LNHDA and SQIVND (reference sequence). V lost 4 bases and J lost 8; bases outside the gene matches: 13. This CDR3 contains 15 residues. CDR3 residues: CASSTGQVPRWGYTF. DNA for the CDR3: TGTGCCAGTAGTACCGGACAGGTCCCCAGGTGGGGCTACACCTTC.

This clone was seen only once. V gene TRBV11-2 combines with J gene TRBJ2-1; D perhaps matches TRBD2 (6 bases). From germline, CDR1 is SGHAT and CDR2 FQNNGV. The germline V and J ends were trimmed by 6 bases and 8 bases, with 23 bases remaining between them. This CDR3 contains 16 residues. The CDR3 reads CASRKSLASDIDEQFF. DNA for the CDR3: TGTGCCAGCAGGAAATCACTAGCTTCGGATATCGATGAGCAGTTCTTC.

The V gene is TRBV5-4, the J gene TRBJ1-2; the D gene is possibly TRBD1 (5 bases). Per the germline V gene, CDR1 is SGHNT and CDR2 is YYREEE (reference sequence). V was cut by 4 bases and J by 0 bases, with 13 bases left in between. The CDR3 runs 15 residues. In nucleotides, the CDR3 is TGTGCCAGCAGCAATTCCAAGACAGCTAACTATGGCTACACCTTC. Residues: CASSNSKTANYGYTF.

The chain uses TRBV5-6 and TRBJ2-4; D might be TRBD2 (6 bases). This CDR3 has 15 residues. V was trimmed by 0 bases and J by 8 bases, leaving 15 bases between them. Per germline, CDR1 SGHDT and CDR2 YYEEEE. CDR3 loop: CASSLGDTRRDIQYF. The CDR3 nucleotides read TGTGCCAGCAGCTTGGGGGATACGAGGAGGGACATTCAGTACTTC.

This clone appeared once. The V gene is TRBV9, the J gene TRBJ2-6; 9 nucleotides align to TRBD1. Looked up from germline, CDR1 is SGDLS and CDR2 is YYNGEE. This CDR3 has 16 residues. The ends lost 2 bases at V and 0 bases at J; junction bases unmatched: 0. For the CDR3, the DNA is TGTGCCAGCAGCGTGACAGGGGGCTCTGGGGCCAACGTCCTGACTTTC. Its translation: CASSVTGGSGANVLTF.

V usage is TRBV7-2 and J usage is TRBJ2-2; D is unclear. CDR3 length: 14 amino acids. CDR1 is SGHTA and CDR2 is FQGNSA in the germline V gene. V lost 5 bases to trimming and J lost 4 bases, with 11 bases between them. This CDR3 is CASSPQSPTGELFF. The CDR3 nucleotides are TGTGCCAGCAGCCCCCAATCTCCCACCGGGGAGCTGTTTTTT.

The V call is TRBV6-5, the J call TRBJ1-1; D is ambiguous. The V gene lost 4 bases and the J gene lost 4 bases, with 10 bases spanning the gap. Germline V gives CDR1 MNHEY, CDR2 SVGAGI. This CDR3 contains 13 residues. Here the CDR3 DNA reads TGTGCCAGCAGTTTACCCCGGGCCACTGAAGCTTTCTTT. It is translated as CASSLPRATEAFF.

The chain couples TRBV18 to TRBJ1-1; D is possibly TRBD1 (6 bases). V shed 8 bases and J shed 1 base, with 11 bases lying between them. Looked up from germline, CDR1 is KGHSH and CDR2 is LQKENI. This CDR3 is built from 13 residues. CDR3 sequence: CASLRQENTEAFF. CDR3 nucleotide sequence: TGTGCCAGCCTAAGACAGGAGAACACTGAAGCTTTCTTT.

The rearrangement links TRBV5-6 to TRBJ2-7; 9 bases fit TRBD1. J was trimmed by 5 bases and V by 7 bases; bases with no gene match: 7. The germline V gene encodes CDR1 SGHDT and CDR2 YYEEEE. The CDR3 consists of 13 residues. CDR3 amino acids: CASERQGVNEQYF. The CDR3, as DNA: TGTGCCAGCGAGAGACAGGGGGTCAACGAGCAGTACTTC.

This clone was seen only a few times. This chain connects TRBV6-5 to TRBJ1-3; the D is unclear. V lost 0 bases and J 0 bases, leaving 9 bases between the germline ends. Germline V gene sequence: CDR1 MNHEY, CDR2 SVGAGI. The CDR3 spans 16 residues. In DNA form, the CDR3 reads TGTGCCAGCAGTTACTCCGACGCCCTCTCTGGAAACACCATATATTTT. Translation: CASSYSDALSGNTIYF.

This rearrangement joins TRBV5-1 to TRBJ1-5, with D possibly TRBD1 on 6 matching bases. This CDR3 has 15 residues. Trimming left V 0 bases short and J 2 bases short, with 9 bases between. CDR1 and CDR2 (germline): SGHRS, YFSETQ. As DNA, the CDR3 is TGCGCCAGCAGCTTGGAGGGGGGAGGCAATCAGCCCCAGCATTTT. Protein: CASSLEGGGNQPQHF.

There are many counts of this clone. The chain recombines TRBV5-6 with TRBJ2-7, with a tentative D call TRBD2 (5 bases). V was pared by 7 bases and J by 0 bases, with 14 bases between. Looked up from germline, CDR1 is SGHDT and CDR2 is YYEEEE. This CDR3 contains 14 residues. The CDR3 is CASASYGDSYEQYF. In DNA form, the CDR3 reads TGTGCCAGCGCTAGCTACGGGGACTCCTACGAGCAGTACTTC.

V and J are TRBV30 and TRBJ1-5; no definite D call. Germline V gives CDR1 GTSNPN, CDR2 SVGIG (reference sequence). Trimming shortened V by 3 bases and J by 5 bases, and 14 bases separated the two germline ends. The CDR3 is 14 residues long. This CDR3 reads CAWSDASGYQPQHF. CDR3 nucleotides: TGTGCCTGGAGCGACGCATCAGGATATCAGCCCCAGCATTTT.

This chain joins TRBV6-5 and TRBJ1-2, with D hard to call. Between the trimmed V and J ends, which lost 2 bases and 8 bases, there was a span of 12 bases. CDR3 length: 13 residues. Germline lookup yields CDR1 MNHEY and CDR2 SVGAGI. The chain's CDR3 is CASSYGEGGGYTF. In nucleotides, the CDR3 is TGTGCCAGCAGTTACGGGGAAGGCGGCGGCTACACCTTC.

This chain connects TRBV19 to TRBJ1-1; D is unclear. There are 13 residues in the CDR3. Trimming cost V 8 bases and J 4 bases, with 14 bases left between them. The germline CDR1 and CDR2 sequences are LNHDA and SQIVND (reference sequence). The CDR3 nucleotides read TGTGCCAGTGGGGTCTCCGTGAGCACTGAAGCTTTCTTT. The encoded protein is CASGVSVSTEAFF.

The chain links TRBV11-3 to TRBJ2-1; no clear D. The ends were cut back, 4 bases at V and 4 bases at J, with 8 bases in the middle. Germline V gene data show CDR1 as SGHNT and CDR2 as YENEEA. The CDR3 has 13 amino acids. The CDR3 nucleotides are TGTGCCAGCAGCTCTACCGGGTACAATGAGCAGTTCTTC. Its protein is CASSSTGYNEQFF.

This clone was recorded a few times. This CDR3 is also generated by other DNA sequences in the sample. The chain has TRBV7-2 and TRBJ1-5, with D tentatively TRBD1 (5 bases). V lost 2 bases to trimming and J lost 0 bases, with 8 bases between them. CDR3 length: 15 amino acids. CDR1 SGHTA and CDR2 FQGNSA come from the germline V gene. The DNA for the CDR3 is TGTGCCAGCAGCTTATTAGGGGTTAGCAATCAGCCCCAGCATTTT. Translation: CASSLLGVSNQPQHF.

The chain combines TRBV7-2 with TRBJ2-1; 7 nucleotides align to TRBD1. Germline trimming cut 5 bases from V and 4 bases from J; bases unmatched to any gene: 5. The CDR3 consists of 14 residues. Germline V gives CDR1 SGHTA, CDR2 FQGNSA. The CDR3 loop is CASSLTGAYNEQFF. In nucleotides, the CDR3 is TGTGCCAGCAGCCTAACAGGGGCGTACAATGAGCAGTTCTTC.

The chain combines TRBV7-9 with TRBJ1-4; the D gene is possibly TRBD1 (5 bases). This CDR3 region has 12 residues. Trimming cost V 5 bases and J 13 bases, with 14 bases left between them. Germline values: CDR1 SEHNR, CDR2 FQNEAQ (reference sequence). CDR3 residues: CASSTGAGPLFF. The DNA of the CDR3 is TGTGCCAGCAGCACAGGAGCCGGGCCACTGTTTTTT.